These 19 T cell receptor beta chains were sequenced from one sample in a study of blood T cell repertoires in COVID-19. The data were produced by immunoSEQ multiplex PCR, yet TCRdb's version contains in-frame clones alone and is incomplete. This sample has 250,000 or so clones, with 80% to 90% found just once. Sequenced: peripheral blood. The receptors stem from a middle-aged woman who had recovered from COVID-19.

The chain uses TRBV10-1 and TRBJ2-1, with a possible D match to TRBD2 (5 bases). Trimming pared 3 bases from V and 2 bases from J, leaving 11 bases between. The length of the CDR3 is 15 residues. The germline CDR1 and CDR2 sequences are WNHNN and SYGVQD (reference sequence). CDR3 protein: CASSDRPGTYNEQFF. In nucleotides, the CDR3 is TGCGCCAGCAGTGATCGGCCGGGGACCTACAATGAGCAGTTCTTC.

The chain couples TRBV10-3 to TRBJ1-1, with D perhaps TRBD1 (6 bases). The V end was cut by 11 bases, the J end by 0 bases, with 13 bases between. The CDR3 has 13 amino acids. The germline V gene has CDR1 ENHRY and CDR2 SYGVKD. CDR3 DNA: TGTGCCTCCATTGGACAGATGAACACTGAAGCTTTCTTT. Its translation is CASIGQMNTEAFF.

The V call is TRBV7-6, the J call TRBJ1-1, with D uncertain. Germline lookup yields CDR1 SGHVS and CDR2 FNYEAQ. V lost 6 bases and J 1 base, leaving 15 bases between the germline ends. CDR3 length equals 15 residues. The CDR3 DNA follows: TGTGCCAGCAGTCCCACTCATTCCGCGAACACTGAAGCTTTCTTT. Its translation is CASSPTHSANTEAFF.

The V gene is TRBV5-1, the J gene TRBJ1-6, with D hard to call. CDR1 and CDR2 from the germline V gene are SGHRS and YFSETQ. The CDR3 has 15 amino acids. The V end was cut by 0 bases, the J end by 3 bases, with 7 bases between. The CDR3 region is CASSLEAVYNSPLHF. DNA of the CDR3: TGCGCCAGCAGCTTGGAGGCGGTCTATAATTCACCCCTCCACTTT. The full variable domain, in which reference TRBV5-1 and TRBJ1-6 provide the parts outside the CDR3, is KAGVTQTPRYLIKTRGQQVTLSCSPISGHRSVSWYQQTPGQGLQFLFEYFSETQRNKGNFPGRFSGRQFSNSRSEMNVSTLELGDSALYLCASSLEAVYNSPLHFGNGTRLTVT.

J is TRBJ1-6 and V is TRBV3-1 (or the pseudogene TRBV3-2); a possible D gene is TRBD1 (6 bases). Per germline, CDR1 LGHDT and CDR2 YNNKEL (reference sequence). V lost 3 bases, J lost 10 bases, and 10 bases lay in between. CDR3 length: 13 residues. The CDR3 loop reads CASSQRTDSPLHF. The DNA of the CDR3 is TGTGCCAGCAGCCAGAGGACAGACTCACCCCTCCACTTT.

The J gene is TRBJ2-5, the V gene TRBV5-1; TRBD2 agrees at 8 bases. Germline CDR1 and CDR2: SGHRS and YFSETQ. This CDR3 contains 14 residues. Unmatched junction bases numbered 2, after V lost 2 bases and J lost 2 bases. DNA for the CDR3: TGCGCCAGCAGCTTCCGGGAGGGGCAAGAGACCCAGTACTTC. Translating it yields CASSFREGQETQYF.

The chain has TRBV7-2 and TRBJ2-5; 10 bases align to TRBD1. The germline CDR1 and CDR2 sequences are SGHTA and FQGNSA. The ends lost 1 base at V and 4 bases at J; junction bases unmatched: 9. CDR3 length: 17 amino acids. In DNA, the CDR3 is TGTGCCAGCAGCTTAGGACCCAGGACAGGGGGTAGAGAGACCCAGTACTTC. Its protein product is CASSLGPRTGGRETQYF.

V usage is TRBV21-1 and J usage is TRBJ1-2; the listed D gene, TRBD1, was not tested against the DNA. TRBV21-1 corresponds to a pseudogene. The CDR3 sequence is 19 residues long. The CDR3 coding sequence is TGTGCCAGCAGCATCGATTCCGAAAAACAGGGACAGTGTTTCTATGGCTACACCTTC. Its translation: CASSIDSEKQGQCFYGYTF.

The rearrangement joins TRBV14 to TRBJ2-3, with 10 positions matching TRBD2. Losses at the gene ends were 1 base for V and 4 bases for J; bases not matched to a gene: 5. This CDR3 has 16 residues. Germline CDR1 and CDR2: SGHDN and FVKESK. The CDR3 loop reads CASSQGQRGGPDTQYF. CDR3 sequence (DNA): TGTGCCAGCAGCCAAGGCCAGCGGGGGGGCCCAGATACGCAGTATTTT.

The CDR3 here is CASAVGAGSTQETQYF. For the CDR3, the DNA is TGCGCCAGCGCCGTAGGGGCCGGGTCAACACAAGAGACCCAGTACTTC. The chain links TRBV5-1 to TRBJ2-5, with D tentatively TRBD1 (5 bases). The CDR3 spans 16 residues. CDR1 and CDR2 from the germline V gene are SGHRS and YFSETQ. V lost 7 bases and J lost 2, with 21 bases in between.

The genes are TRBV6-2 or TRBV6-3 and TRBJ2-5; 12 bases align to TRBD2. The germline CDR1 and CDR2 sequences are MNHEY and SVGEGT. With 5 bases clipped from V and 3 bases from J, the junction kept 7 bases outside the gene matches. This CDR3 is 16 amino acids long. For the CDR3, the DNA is TGTGCCAGCAGTGATCTAGCGGGGGGGCGTGAAGAGACCCAGTACTTC. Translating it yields CASSDLAGGREETQYF.

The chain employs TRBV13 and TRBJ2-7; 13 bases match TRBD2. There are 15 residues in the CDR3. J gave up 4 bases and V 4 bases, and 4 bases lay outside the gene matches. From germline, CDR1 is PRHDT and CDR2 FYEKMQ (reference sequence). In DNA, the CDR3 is TGTGCCAGCAGCTCGGGACTAGCGGGGCGTTACGAGCAGTACGTC. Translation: CASSSGLAGRYEQYV.

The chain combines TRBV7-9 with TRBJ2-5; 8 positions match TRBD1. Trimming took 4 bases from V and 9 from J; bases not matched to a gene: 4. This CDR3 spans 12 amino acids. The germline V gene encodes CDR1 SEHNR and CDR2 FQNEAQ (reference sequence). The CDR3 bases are TGTGCCAGCAGCTGGGGACAGGAGGCCCAGTACTTC. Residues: CASSWGQEAQYF.

In nucleotides, the CDR3 is TGTGCCAGCAGCGGTCGGGACAGGGCTGACACTGAAGCTTTCTTT. Translation gives CASSGRDRADTEAFF. The rearrangement joins TRBV11-3 to TRBJ1-1, with 9 bases aligning to TRBD1. With V trimmed by 5 bases and J by 3 bases, 7 bases remained unmatched. The CDR3 loop spans 15 amino acids. The germline gives CDR1 SGHNT, CDR2 YENEEA.

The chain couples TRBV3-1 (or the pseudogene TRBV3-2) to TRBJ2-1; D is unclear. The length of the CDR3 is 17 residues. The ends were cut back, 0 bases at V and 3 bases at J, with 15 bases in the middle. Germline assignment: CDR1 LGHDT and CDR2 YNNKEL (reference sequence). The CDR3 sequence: CASSQDEKVPHYNEQFF. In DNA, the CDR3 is TGTGCCAGCAGCCAAGATGAGAAAGTTCCGCACTACAATGAGCAGTTCTTC.

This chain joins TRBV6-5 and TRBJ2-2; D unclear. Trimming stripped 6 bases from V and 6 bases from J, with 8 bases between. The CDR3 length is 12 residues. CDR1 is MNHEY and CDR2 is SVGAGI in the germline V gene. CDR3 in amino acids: CASSRWPGELFF. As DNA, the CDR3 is TGTGCCAGCAGCAGATGGCCCGGGGAGCTGTTTTTT.

The CDR3 DNA is TGCGCCAGCAGCTCTCAACAGGGGTTCGCAGATACGCAGTATTTT. It specifies CASSSQQGFADTQYF. The chain combines TRBV5-1 with TRBJ2-3, with 7 bases that match TRBD1. The CDR3 length is 15 residues. V dropped 3 bases and J dropped 4; count of bases not matched to a gene: 8. Germline V lookup: CDR1 SGHRS, CDR2 YFSETQ.

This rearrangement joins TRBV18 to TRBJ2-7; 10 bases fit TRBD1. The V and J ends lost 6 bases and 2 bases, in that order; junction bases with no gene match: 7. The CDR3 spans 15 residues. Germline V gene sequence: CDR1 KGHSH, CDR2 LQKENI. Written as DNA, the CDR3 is TGTGCCAGCTCGCTCGGGACAGGGGTGGCCTACGAGCAGTACGTC. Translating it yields CASSLGTGVAYEQYV.

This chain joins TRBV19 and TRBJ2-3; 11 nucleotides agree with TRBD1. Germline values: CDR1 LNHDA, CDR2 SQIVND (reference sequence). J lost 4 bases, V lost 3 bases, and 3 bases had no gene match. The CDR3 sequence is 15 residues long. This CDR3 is CASSIGTGGSDTQYF. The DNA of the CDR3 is TGTGCCAGTAGTATTGGGACAGGGGGATCAGATACGCAGTATTTT. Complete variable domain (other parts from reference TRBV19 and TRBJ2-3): DGGITQSPKYLFRKEGQNVTLSCEQNLNHDAMYWYRQDPGQGLRLIYYSQIVNDFQKGDIAEGYSVSREKKESFPLTVTSAQKNPTAFYLCASSIGTGGSDTQYFGPGTRLTVL.